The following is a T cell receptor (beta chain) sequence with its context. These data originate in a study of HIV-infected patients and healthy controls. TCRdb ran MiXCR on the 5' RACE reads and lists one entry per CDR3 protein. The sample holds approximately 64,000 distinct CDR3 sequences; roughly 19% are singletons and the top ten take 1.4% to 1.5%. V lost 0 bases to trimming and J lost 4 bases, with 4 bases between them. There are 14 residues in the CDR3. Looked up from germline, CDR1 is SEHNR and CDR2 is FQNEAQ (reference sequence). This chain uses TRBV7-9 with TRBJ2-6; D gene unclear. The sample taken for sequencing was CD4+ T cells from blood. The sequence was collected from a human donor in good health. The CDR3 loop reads CASSLAGGANVLTF. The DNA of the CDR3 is TGTGCCAGCAGCTTAGCGGGGGGGGCCAACGTCCTGACTTTC.